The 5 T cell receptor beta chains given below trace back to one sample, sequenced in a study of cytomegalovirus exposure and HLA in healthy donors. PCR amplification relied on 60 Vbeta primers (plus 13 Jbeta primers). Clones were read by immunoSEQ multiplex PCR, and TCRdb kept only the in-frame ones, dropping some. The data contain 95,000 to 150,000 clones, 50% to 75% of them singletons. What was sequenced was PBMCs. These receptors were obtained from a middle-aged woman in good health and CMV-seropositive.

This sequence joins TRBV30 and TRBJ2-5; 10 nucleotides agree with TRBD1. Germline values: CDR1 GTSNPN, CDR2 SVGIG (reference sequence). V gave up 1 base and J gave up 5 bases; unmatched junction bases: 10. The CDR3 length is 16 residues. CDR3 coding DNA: TGTGCCTGGAGTGCTCCTAGGACAGGGGGTGGGGAGACCCAGTACTTC. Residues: CAWSAPRTGGGETQYF.

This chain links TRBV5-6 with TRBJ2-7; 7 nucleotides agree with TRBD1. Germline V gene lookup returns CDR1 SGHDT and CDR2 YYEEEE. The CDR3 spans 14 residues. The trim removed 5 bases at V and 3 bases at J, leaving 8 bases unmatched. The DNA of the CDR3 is TGTGCCAGCAGTTCGCCGGGACAGAGCTACGAGCAGTACTTC. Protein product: CASSSPGQSYEQYF.

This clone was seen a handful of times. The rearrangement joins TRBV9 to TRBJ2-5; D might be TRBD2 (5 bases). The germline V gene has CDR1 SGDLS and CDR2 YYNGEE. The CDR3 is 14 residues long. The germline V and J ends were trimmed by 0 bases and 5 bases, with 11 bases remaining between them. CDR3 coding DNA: TGTGCCAGCAGCGTAGACGTGGGAGTGGAGACCCAGTACTTC. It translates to CASSVDVGVETQYF.

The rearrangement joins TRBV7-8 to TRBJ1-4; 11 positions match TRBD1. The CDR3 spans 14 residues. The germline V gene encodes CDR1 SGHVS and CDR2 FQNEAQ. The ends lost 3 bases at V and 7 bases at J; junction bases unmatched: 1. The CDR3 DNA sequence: TGTGCCAGCAGCTTGGACAGGGGGCGTGAAAAACTGTTTTTT. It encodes CASSLDRGREKLFF. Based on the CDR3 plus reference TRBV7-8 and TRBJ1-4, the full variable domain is GAGVSQSPRYKVAKRGQDVALRCDPISGHVSLFWYQQALGQGPEFLTYFQNEAQLDKSGLPSDRFFAERPEGSVSTLKIQRTQQEDSAVYLCASSLDRGREKLFFGSGTQLSVL.

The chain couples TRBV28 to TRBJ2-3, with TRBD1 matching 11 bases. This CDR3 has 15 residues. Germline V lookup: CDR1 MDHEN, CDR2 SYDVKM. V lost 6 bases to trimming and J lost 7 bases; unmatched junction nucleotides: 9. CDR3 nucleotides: TGTGCCAGCAGCAAACCCGGGACAGGGGGGTATACGCAGTATTTT. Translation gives CASSKPGTGGYTQYF.